Below, one T cell receptor beta chain is given with its context. This record belongs to a study of shared clonotypes between healthy human individuals. About the study: Donors had three CD4 naive, three CD4 memory, two CD8 naive and one CD8 memory plate apiece.

CDR3 length: 15 amino acids. Germline CDR1 LGHNA, CDR2 YNFKEQ. V shed 8 bases and J 2 bases; nucleotides not matched to a gene: 11. Generated by immunoSEQ multiplex PCR, the TCRdb table keeps only in-frame clones and is missing some. Of roughly 2.5 million clones in the sample, just over 90% were seen once. The sample taken for sequencing was naive CD4+ T cells sorted from blood. The subset was: CD45RA+ positively selected. This clonotype was obtained from a man between 18 and 29 years old in good health. The V gene is TRBV4-2, the J gene TRBJ2-7; 8 bases match TRBD2. CDR3: CASAEGRGAAYEQYF. The CDR3 DNA is TGTGCCAGCGCCGAGGGGCGGGGGGCCGCCTACGAGCAGTACTTC.